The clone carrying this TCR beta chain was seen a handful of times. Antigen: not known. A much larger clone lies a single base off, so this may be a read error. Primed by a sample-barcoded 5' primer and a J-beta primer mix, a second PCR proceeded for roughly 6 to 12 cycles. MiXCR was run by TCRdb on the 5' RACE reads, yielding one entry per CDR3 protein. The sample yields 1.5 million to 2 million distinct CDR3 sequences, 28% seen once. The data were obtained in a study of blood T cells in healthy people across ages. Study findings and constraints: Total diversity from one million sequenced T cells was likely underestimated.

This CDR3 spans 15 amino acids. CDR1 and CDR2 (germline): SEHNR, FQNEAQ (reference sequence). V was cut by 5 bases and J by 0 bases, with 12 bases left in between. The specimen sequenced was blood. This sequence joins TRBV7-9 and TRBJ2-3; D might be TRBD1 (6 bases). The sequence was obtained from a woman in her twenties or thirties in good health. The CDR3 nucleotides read TGTGCCAGCAGCCCCAGGGACACTAGCACAGATACGCAGTATTTT. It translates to CASSPRDTSTDTQYF. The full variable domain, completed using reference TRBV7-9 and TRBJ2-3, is DTGVSQNPRHKITKRGQNVTFRCDPISEHNRLYWYRQTLGQGPEFLTYFQNEAQLEKSRLLSDRFSAERPKGSFSTLEIQRTEQGDSAMYLCASSPRDTSTDTQYFGPGTRLTVL.